These T cell receptor beta chains were read from a single sample in a study of blood T cell repertoires in COVID-19. The protocol was immunoSEQ multiplex PCR, while the TCRdb copy is restricted to in-frame clones and leaves out a portion. The sample has 110,000 or so clones, about 86% seen once. Sequencing was carried out using peripheral blood. All receptors derive from a man in his 70s who had recovered from COVID-19. Both conserved end residues are part of each CDR3. Each record gives: J gene, clone size, V gene, D gene, CDR3 DNA, CDR3 protein. A D gene is named only where the DNA matches it firmly. The size field is filled for only some rows; it gives once, few, many or a size class.

TRBJ2-3 NA TRBV7-2 NA TGTGCCAGCAGCTTAGGGGCCGGCACAGATACGCAGTATTTT CASSLGAGTDTQYF
TRBJ2-3 once TRBV7-9 NA TGTGCCAGCAGCGCTGACAGGAGGAGAGATACGCAGTATTTT CASSADRRRDTQYF
TRBJ2-1 NA TRBV5-1 TRBD2 TGCGCCAGCAGCTTTGGACTAGCGGGAGTCACCTACAATGAGCAGTTCTTC CASSFGLAGVTYNEQFF
TRBJ2-7 NA TRBV28 TRBD2 TGTGCCAGCAGCATAAAACCAATCGCCCATTCTAGCGGGCCTCCCTACGAGCAGTACTTC CASSIKPIAHSSGPPYEQYF
TRBJ1-2 NA TRBV6-5 NA TGTGCCAGCAGGCCGGGGAGTGACTATGGCTACACCTTC CASRPGSDYGYTF
TRBJ2-3 NA TRBV7-3 TRBD2 TGTGCCAGCAGCTCTCGACTAGCGGGAACGAGCACAGATACGCAGTATTTT CASSSRLAGTSTDTQYF
TRBJ1-2 NA TRBV9 NA TGTGCCAGCAGCGTAGATGGAAGGGGAGGGAACTATGGCTACACCTTC CASSVDGRGGNYGYTF
TRBJ2-3 NA TRBV24-1 NA TGTGCCACCAGTGATGCTCAGATTAGCACAGATACGCAGTATTTT CATSDAQISTDTQYF
TRBJ2-2 NA TRBV7-8 TRBD2 TGTGCCAGCAGCCCTCGGGTAGCGGGGGGCCGAGGGGAGGGGACCGGGGAGCTGTTTTTT CASSPRVAGGRGEGTGELFF
TRBJ2-1 NA TRBV10-3 NA TGTGCCATCGGAGACTTGTCTCGCTACAATGAGCAGTTCTTC CAIGDLSRYNEQFF
TRBJ2-3 once TRBV5-1 NA TGCGCCAGCAGCGTGACTGGGACCCGGGGGGATACGCAGTATTTT CASSVTGTRGDTQYF
TRBJ2-5 NA TRBV5-5 NA TGTGCCAGCAGCCAACATCCGGACAGCCAAGAGACCCAGTACTTC CASSQHPDSQETQYF
TRBJ2-1 NA TRBV7-9 NA TGTGCCAGCAGCTTTGGAGGAGGGAAGGATGAGCAGTTCTTC CASSFGGGKDEQFF
TRBJ2-7 NA TRBV7-8 TRBD1 TGTGCCAGCAGCCGAGCCGGGACAGGGGGCCCCTACGAGCAGTACTTC CASSRAGTGGPYEQYF
TRBJ1-4 NA TRBV20-1 NA TGCAGTGCTAGTCAGGGCTTGGGAGAAAAACTGTTTTTT CSASQGLGEKLFF
TRBJ2-3 NA TRBV28 NA TGTGCCAGCAGTTCATGGGCTACGCAGTATTTT CASSSWATQYF